This TCR beta chain was sequenced for a study of shared clonotypes between healthy human individuals. On the study more broadly: Per-donor plates numbered three CD4 naive, three CD4 memory, two CD8 naive and one CD8 memory. Notes on the study in general: Sampling was confined to blood; repertoires within tissues likely differ. Large sequencing depth failed to make sorted-subset sequencing complete, rarefaction showed.

V lost 0 bases to trimming and J lost 6 bases, with 7 bases between them. The CDR3 totals 12 residues. Germline V gene data show CDR1 as SGHRS and CDR2 as YFSETQ. This clone was seen just once. Its antigen remains unidentified. The assay was immunoSEQ multiplex PCR, and TCRdb's table has in-frame clones only and misses some. This repertoire shows around 990,000 clones, roughly 80% found once; its top ten account for 0.89%. Researchers partitioned CD4+ cells into CD45RA+ naive and CD45RA-negative memory subsets. Sequencing used memory CD4+ T cells from PBMCs. Subset given: CD45RA-negative fraction. J is TRBJ2-7 and V is TRBV5-1; no reliable D call. The receptor was derived from a man aged 18 to 35 in good health. Some clones in this sample may be carry-over from other donors' samples. CDR3 loop: CASSLVRSEQYF. CDR3 sequence (DNA): TGCGCCAGCAGCTTGGTGCGATCCGAGCAGTACTTC.